This TCR beta chain came from a study of Ad26.COV2.S vaccination and SARS-CoV-2 variants. Study as a whole: Ad26.COV2.S, an intramuscular injection, was given once or twice 56 days apart.

Noted treatment: 15 to 20 received Ad26.COV2.S at low or high dose, single or two shots; about 5 received placebo; per-sample allocation not given. Following the first vaccine or placebo injection, samples were taken on day 63. Expressing Wuhan-strain SARS-CoV-2 spike, an Ad26 vector served as the vaccine. Using immunoSEQ multiplex PCR, the repertoire was profiled, and TCRdb retains in-frame clones only, with some absent. The table lists roughly 510,000 clones, around 88% of them singletons. This clone came up once. Antigen specificity is unknown. Overall study results and limits: Total responses of T cells may have been underestimated by the analyses of TCR breadth and depth.

CDR1 and CDR2 (germline): MGHRA, YSYEKL. J gave up 0 bases and V 0 bases, and 15 bases lay outside the gene matches. The CDR3 contains 20 residues. The V gene is TRBV4-1, the J gene TRBJ2-3, with 7 bases matching TRBD2. This TCR was recovered from a person between 18 and 59 years old who received the Ad26.COV2.S COVID-19 vaccine or a placebo. The sample was peripheral blood, taken in a trial of Ad26.COV2.S vaccine versus placebo. The CDR3 nucleotides are TGCGCCAGCAGCCAAGATGTAGCTAGCGGAGGATTTTCTAGCACAGATACGCAGTATTTT. The encoded protein is CASSQDVASGGFSSTDTQYF.